The rows below give T cell receptor beta chains drawn from one sample of a study of cytomegalovirus exposure and HLA in healthy donors. Produced via immunoSEQ multiplex PCR; TCRdb's table is partial and in-frame only. The data contain 90,000 to 140,000 clones, under 80% of them singletons. The sequencing sample was made of PBMCs. Receptors originate from a woman between 40 and 50 years old in good health and CMV-seropositive. CDR3s include the opening cysteine and the closing phenylalanine or tryptophan. The D gene is left open where the match is weak. Only part of the rows carry a size: once, few, many, or a class if the clone is expanded.

CDR3aa	CDR3nt	abundance	v_gene	j_gene	d_gene
CASSSWDIYEQYF	TGCGCCAGCAGTTCCTGGGACATTTACGAGCAGTACTTC	.	TRBV5-1	TRBJ2-7	.
CASARPVNTDTQYF	TGTGCCAGCGCGAGGCCCGTAAACACAGATACGCAGTATTTT	.	TRBV28	TRBJ2-3	.
CASSSTGAGSRNTEAFF	TGTGCCAGCAGCTCCACTGGTGCAGGGTCGCGGAACACTGAAGCTTTCTTT	.	TRBV7-8	TRBJ1-1	.
CASNRLRHNEQFF	TGTGCCAGCAATCGACTACGGCACAATGAGCAGTTCTTC	.	TRBV6-5	TRBJ2-1	.
CASIMSGFGRAGETQYF	TGTGCCAGCATCATGTCGGGATTCGGGAGGGCCGGAGAGACCCAGTACTTC	.	TRBV28	TRBJ2-5	TRBD2
CASSGGFSSYEQYF	TGTGCCAGCAGTGGCGGGTTTAGCTCCTACGAGCAGTACTTC	.	TRBV6-5	TRBJ2-7	.
CSSSLAATSGTDTQYF	TGTTCCAGCAGCTTAGCTGCCACTAGCGGCACAGATACGCAGTATTTT	.	TRBV7-9	TRBJ2-3	TRBD2
CASSTGLAGNTDTQYF	TGCGCCAGCAGCACGGGACTAGCGGGGAACACAGATACGCAGTATTTT	few	TRBV5-1	TRBJ2-3	TRBD2
CASSQLLSGEPPQRETQYF	TGTGCCAGCAGCCAACTCCTGAGCGGGGAACCCCCCCAAAGAGAGACCCAGTACTTC	.	TRBV7-8	TRBJ2-5	TRBD2
CASSLEPAGLDYGYTF	TGTGCCAGCAGCTTAGAACCGGCAGGGCTAGACTATGGCTACACCTTC	once	TRBV7-9	TRBJ1-2	.
CASTSTGAGVQYF	TGTGCCAGCACCTCGACGGGTGCGGGGGTGCAGTACTTC	.	TRBV28	TRBJ2-7	TRBD2
CASSFSSGRAEQYF	TGTGCCAGCAGTTTTTCTAGCGGGAGGGCCGAGCAGTACTTC	.	TRBV28	TRBJ2-7	TRBD2
CASSPGDRAILGEKLFF	TGTGCCAGCTCACCAGGGGACAGGGCAATACTCGGTGAAAAACTGTTTTTT	.	TRBV18	TRBJ1-4	TRBD1
CASSSMTGGLETQYF	TGCGCCAGCAGCTCCATGACGGGGGGCCTGGAGACCCAGTACTTC	.	TRBV5-1	TRBJ2-5	.
CASSYGGRACEQYF	TGTGCCAGCAGTTACGGAGGTAGGGCGTGCGAGCAGTACTTC	.	TRBV6-5	TRBJ2-7	.
CASSVALLGRPHTDTQYF	TGTGCCAGCAGCGTAGCCCTTTTGGGGAGGCCACACACAGATACGCAGTATTTT	.	TRBV9	TRBJ2-3	.
CASRPLGGGRIEKLFF	TGTGCCAGCAGACCCCTCGGCGGGGGCAGAATTGAAAAACTGTTTTTT	few	TRBV28	TRBJ1-4	.
CAISESRTGGYEQYF	TGTGCCATCAGTGAGTCCAGGACAGGGGGGTACGAGCAGTACTTC	.	TRBV10-3	TRBJ2-7	TRBD1
CASSRRDGDTQYF	TGTGCCAGCAGCCGTCGGGATGGAGATACGCAGTATTTT	.	TRBV11-2	TRBJ2-3	.
CASSVEGGTYEQYF	TGTGCCAGCAGCGTAGAGGGGGGGACTTACGAGCAGTACTTC	.	TRBV9	TRBJ2-7	.
CASTLAGTGPYEQYF	TGTGCCAGCACTCTGGCGGGGACAGGTCCCTACGAGCAGTACTTC	once	TRBV2	TRBJ2-7	TRBD1
CASSLWTDKTLYNEQFF	TGCGCCAGCAGCCTTTGGACAGATAAGACGCTTTACAATGAGCAGTTCTTC	.	TRBV4-3	TRBJ2-1	.
CASSSRTSGGRDTQYF	TGTGCCAGCAGCTCTAGGACTAGCGGGGGGCGAGATACGCAGTATTTT	.	TRBV7-8	TRBJ2-3	TRBD2
CATNLAGRDTQYF	TGTGCCACGAACCTTGCGGGACGGGATACGCAGTATTTT	.	TRBV28	TRBJ2-3	.
CASSPGQGLETQYF	TGTGCCAGCAGCCCAGGACAGGGGTTGGAGACCCAGTACTTC	.	TRBV7-6	TRBJ2-5	TRBD1
CASSSMHEGNTEAFF	TGTGCCAGCAGTTCGATGCACGAGGGGAACACTGAAGCTTTCTTT	.	TRBV28	TRBJ1-1	.
CASRRRINEKLFF	TGTGCCAGCAGAAGGAGGATTAATGAAAAACTGTTTTTT	.	TRBV7-8	TRBJ1-4	.
CASSLTGGQDQPQHF	TGCGCCAGCAGCTTAACCGGGGGTCAGGATCAGCCCCAGCATTTT	.	TRBV5-1	TRBJ1-5	.
CASSPLRGGTSYNEQFF	TGTGCCAGCTCACCACTCCGCGGGGGGACATCCTACAATGAGCAGTTCTTC	.	TRBV18	TRBJ2-1	TRBD2
CASGRPGTINAGYTF	TGCGCCAGCGGCCGTCCCGGGACAATTAACGCGGGCTACACCTTC	once	TRBV4-1	TRBJ1-2	.
CASSVLWANVLTF	TGTGCCAGCAGTGTACTCTGGGCCAACGTCCTGACTTTC	.	TRBV28	TRBJ2-6	.
CASSLGTWATEAFF	TGCGCCAGCAGCCTCGGGACATGGGCCACTGAAGCTTTCTTT	few	TRBV5-1	TRBJ1-1	.
CASSPRTYEQYF	TGTGCCAGCTCACCGAGGACCTACGAGCAGTACTTC	.	TRBV18	TRBJ2-7	.
CASSLEGASNQPQHF	TGTGCCAGCAGCTTAGAGGGGGCTAGCAATCAGCCCCAGCATTTT	once	TRBV7-2	TRBJ1-5	TRBD1
CASSPTYSGGAPTQYTQYF	TGTGCCAGCAGCCCCACATATAGCGGGGGGGCCCCCACACAATATACGCAGTATTTT	.	TRBV7-8	TRBJ2-3	TRBD2
CASSPGTSQRETQYF	TGTGCCAGCAGCCCCGGGACTTCCCAAAGGGAGACCCAGTACTTC	.	TRBV9	TRBJ2-5	.
CASSTGTGGKSPLHF	TGTGCCAGCAGTACCGGGACAGGGGGCAAGTCACCCCTCCACTTT	.	TRBV27	TRBJ1-6	TRBD1
CASSHERGGRSSYEQYF	TGTGCCAGCAGCCACGAGCGAGGGGGCCGAAGCTCCTACGAGCAGTACTTC	.	TRBV11-2	TRBJ2-7	TRBD1
CASRGAVPYF	TGTGCCAGCCGGGGGGCGGTCCCGTACTTC	.	TRBV2	TRBJ2-7	.
CASSSNRGLGEKLFF	TGTGCCAGCAGCTCGAACAGGGGATTGGGTGAAAAACTGTTTTTT	few	TRBV11-2	TRBJ1-4	TRBD1
CASTGTELYEQYF	TGTGCCAGTACCGGGACAGAACTATACGAGCAGTACTTC	.	TRBV6-5	TRBJ2-7	TRBD1
CASSKYGQGLGNQPQHF	TGTGCCAGCAGTAAATACGGACAGGGCCTCGGCAATCAGCCCCAGCATTTT	.	TRBV28	TRBJ1-5	TRBD1
CASSKPSDSYNEQFF	TGTGCCAGCAGCAAACCTTCGGACAGTTACAATGAGCAGTTCTTC	.	TRBV7-9	TRBJ2-1	.
CASSLSGYEQYF	TGTGCCAGCAGTTTATCGGGATACGAGCAGTACTTC	.	TRBV28	TRBJ2-7	.
CASSPGQGYGYTF	TGTGCCAGCAGCCCCGGACAGGGCTATGGCTACACCTTC	.	TRBV7-2	TRBJ1-2	TRBD1
CASSRLKGYEKLFF	TGTGCCAGTAGCCGCCTGAAGGGGTACGAAAAACTGTTTTTT	.	TRBV19	TRBJ1-4	.
CASSLGVFDGELFF	TGTGCCAGCAGCTTAGGAGTTTTCGACGGGGAGCTGTTTTTT	.	TRBV5-6	TRBJ2-2	.
CASSLAGQRYNEQFF	TGCGCCAGCAGCTTGGCGGGACAGCGATACAATGAGCAGTTCTTC	few	TRBV5-1	TRBJ2-1	TRBD1
CASSPSGDEAFF	TGTGCCAGCAGCCCCTCGGGGGACGAAGCTTTCTTT	.	TRBV4-2	TRBJ1-1	.
CASSQGSGYEQYF	TGCGCCAGCAGCCAAGGTAGCGGATACGAGCAGTACTTC	.	TRBV4-1	TRBJ2-7	.
CASSPMGQGRLFF	TGTGCCAGCAGCCCCATGGGACAGGGCCGACTGTTTTTT	.	TRBV5-5	TRBJ1-4	TRBD1
CASSQGALTYEQYF	TGTGCCAGCTCACAGGGGGCCCTTACCTACGAGCAGTACTTC	.	TRBV18	TRBJ2-7	TRBD1
CASSLEVGTGYNEQFF	TGTGCCAGCAGCTTAGAGGTCGGGACAGGATACAATGAGCAGTTCTTC	.	TRBV7-2	TRBJ2-1	TRBD1